These 4 T cell receptor beta chains came from one sample sequenced in a study of T cells in Graves' hyperthyroidism and ophthalmopathy. RNA transcripts served as the template for amplifying TCR beta CDR3 regions. The HTBI primer set served for first-round RT-PCR of the TCR CDR3. Using its own MiXCR run on the multiplex PCR reads, TCRdb lists one record per CDR3 protein. The top ten clones hold around 4% of a sample with around 350,000 distinct CDR3 sequences, about a fifth of them seen once. Source material: blood. The receptors originated from a woman younger than 30 with Graves' hyperthyroidism.

This clonotype has a handful of counts. Possible read error: a much larger clone is one base away. The chain recombines TRBV20-1 with TRBJ2-4; the match to TRBD2 covers 7 bases. From germline, CDR1 is DFQATT and CDR2 SNEGSKA (reference sequence). Trimming removed 6 bases from V and 14 bases from J; junction bases left unmatched: 13. The CDR3 consists of 12 residues. The DNA for the CDR3 is TGCAGTGCGACGACTAGCATAGATGTCAAGTACTTC. Encoded protein: CSATTSIDVKYF.

This clonotype appeared a few times. This sequence joins TRBV11-3 and TRBJ1-5; D remains unclear. V was clipped by 0 bases and J by 9 bases, with 12 bases between them. The V gene's germline CDR1 is SGHNT and CDR2 YENEEA. The CDR3 spans 14 residues. CDR3 sequence (DNA): TGTGCCAGCAGCTTAGATAGCGGGGATGGGCCCCAGCATTTT. Its translation is CASSLDSGDGPQHF.

This clonotype was observed at least ten times. The chain couples TRBV20-1 to TRBJ1-2, with D possibly matching TRBD1 (5 bases). The V gene's germline CDR1 is DFQATT and CDR2 SNEGSKA (reference sequence). This CDR3 is built from 11 residues. The V end lost 3 bases, the J end lost 10 bases, and 12 bases lay between the germline ends. As DNA, the CDR3 is TGCAGTGCTAGTTGGGGCTTGGACTACACCTTC. Its protein product is CSASWGLDYTF.

Many counts were recorded for this clonotype. The CDR3 region has the DNA TGTGCCAGCAGCCCGACAGGGTCTGCTGGCTACACCTTC. Translation: CASSPTGSAGYTF. The rearrangement links TRBV7-3 to TRBJ1-2, with 7 bases identical to TRBD1. V was clipped by 5 bases and J by 7 bases; unmatched bases: 7. The CDR3 consists of 13 residues. The germline gives CDR1 SGHTA, CDR2 FQGTGA. The complete variable domain, with remaining parts taken from reference TRBV7-3 and TRBJ1-2, reads GAGVSQTPSNKVTEKGKYVELRCDPISGHTALYWYRQSLGQGPEFLIYFQGTGAADDSGLPNDRFFAVRPEGSVSTLKIQRTERGDSAVYLCASSPTGSAGYTFGSGTRLTVV.